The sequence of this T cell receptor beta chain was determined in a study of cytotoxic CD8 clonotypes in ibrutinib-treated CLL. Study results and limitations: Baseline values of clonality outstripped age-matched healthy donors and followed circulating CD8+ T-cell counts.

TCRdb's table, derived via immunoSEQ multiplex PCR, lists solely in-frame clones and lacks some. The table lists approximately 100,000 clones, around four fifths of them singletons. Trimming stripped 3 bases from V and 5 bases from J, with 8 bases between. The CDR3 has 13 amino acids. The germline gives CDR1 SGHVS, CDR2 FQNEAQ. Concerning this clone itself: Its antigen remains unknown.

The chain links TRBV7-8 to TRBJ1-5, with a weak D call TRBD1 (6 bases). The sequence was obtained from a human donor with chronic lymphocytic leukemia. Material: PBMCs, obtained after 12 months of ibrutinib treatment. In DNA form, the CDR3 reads TGTGCCAGCAGCTTGAACAGGGATCAGCCCCAGCATTTT. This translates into CASSLNRDQPQHF.